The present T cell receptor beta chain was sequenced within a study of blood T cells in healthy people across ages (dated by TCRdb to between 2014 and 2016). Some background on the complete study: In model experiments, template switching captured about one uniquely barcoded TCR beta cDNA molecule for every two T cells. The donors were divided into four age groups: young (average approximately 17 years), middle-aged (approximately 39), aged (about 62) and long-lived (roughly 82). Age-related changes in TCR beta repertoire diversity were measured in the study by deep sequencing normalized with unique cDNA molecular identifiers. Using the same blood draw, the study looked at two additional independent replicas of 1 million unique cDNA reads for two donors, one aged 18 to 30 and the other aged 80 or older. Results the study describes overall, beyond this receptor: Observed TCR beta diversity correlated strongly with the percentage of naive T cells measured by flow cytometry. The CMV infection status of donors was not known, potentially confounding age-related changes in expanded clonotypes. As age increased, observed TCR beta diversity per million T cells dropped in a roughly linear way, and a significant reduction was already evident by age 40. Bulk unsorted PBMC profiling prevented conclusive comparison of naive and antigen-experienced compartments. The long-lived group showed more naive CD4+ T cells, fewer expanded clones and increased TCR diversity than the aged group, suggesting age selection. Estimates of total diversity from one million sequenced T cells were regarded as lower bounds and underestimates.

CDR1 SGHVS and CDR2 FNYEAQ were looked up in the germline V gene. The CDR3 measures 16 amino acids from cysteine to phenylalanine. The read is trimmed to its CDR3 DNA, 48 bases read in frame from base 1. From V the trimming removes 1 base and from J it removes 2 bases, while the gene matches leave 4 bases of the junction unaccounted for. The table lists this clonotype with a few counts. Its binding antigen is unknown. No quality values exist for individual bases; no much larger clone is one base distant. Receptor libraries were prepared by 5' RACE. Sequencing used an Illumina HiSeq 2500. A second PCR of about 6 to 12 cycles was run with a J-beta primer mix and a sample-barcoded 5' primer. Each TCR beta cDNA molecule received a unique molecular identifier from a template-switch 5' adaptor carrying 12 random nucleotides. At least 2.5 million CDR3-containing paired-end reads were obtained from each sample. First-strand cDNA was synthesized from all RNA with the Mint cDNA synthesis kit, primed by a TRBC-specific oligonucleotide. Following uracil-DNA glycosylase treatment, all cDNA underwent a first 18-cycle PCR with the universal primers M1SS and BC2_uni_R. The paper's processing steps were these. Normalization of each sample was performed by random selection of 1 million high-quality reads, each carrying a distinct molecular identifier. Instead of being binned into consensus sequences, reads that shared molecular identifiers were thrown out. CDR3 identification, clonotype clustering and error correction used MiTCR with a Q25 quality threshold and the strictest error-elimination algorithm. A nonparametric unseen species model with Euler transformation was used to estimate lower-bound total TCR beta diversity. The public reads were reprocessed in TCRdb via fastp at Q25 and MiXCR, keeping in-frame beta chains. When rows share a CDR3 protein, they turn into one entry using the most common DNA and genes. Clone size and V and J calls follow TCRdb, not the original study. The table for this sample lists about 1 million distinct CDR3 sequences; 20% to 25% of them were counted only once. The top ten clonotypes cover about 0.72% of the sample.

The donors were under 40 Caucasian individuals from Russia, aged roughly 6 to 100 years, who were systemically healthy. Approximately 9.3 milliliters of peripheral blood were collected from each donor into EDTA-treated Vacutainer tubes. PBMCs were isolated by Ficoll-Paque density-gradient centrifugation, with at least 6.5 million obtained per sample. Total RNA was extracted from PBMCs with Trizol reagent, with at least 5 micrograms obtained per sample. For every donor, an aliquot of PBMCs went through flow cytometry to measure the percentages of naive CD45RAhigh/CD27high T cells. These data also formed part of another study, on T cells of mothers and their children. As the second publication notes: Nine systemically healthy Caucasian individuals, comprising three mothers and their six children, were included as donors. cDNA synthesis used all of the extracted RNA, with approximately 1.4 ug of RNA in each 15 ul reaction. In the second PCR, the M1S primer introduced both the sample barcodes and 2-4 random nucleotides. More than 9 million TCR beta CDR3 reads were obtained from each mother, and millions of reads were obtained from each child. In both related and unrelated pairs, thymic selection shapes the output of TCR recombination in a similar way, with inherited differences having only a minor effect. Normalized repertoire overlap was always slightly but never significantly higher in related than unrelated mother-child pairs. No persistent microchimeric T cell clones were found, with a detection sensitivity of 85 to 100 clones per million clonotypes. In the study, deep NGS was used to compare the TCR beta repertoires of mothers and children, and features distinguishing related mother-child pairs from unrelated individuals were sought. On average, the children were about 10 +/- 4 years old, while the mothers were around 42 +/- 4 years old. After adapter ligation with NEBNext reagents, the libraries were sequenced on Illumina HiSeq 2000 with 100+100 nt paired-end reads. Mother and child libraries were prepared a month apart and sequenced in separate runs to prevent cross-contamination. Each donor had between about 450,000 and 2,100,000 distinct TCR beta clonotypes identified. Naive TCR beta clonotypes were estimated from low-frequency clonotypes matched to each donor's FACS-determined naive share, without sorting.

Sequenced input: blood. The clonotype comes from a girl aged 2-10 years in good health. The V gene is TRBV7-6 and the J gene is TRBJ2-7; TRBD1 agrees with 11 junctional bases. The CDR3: CASSLGPGQGAYEQYF. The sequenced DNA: TGTGCCAGCAGCTTAGGGCCGGGACAGGGGGCCTACGAGCAGTACTTC.